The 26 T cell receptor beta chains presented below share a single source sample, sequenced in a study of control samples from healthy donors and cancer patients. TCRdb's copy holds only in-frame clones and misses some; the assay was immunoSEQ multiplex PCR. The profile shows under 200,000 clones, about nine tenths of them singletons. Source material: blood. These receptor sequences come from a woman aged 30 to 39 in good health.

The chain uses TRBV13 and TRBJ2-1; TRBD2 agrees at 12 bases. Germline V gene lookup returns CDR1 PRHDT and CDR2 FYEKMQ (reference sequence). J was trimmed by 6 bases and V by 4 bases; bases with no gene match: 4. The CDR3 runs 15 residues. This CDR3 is CASSSTSGGLNEQFF. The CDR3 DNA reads TGTGCCAGCAGCTCAACTAGCGGGGGGCTCAATGAGCAGTTCTTC.

The CDR3 loop reads CASSLRSGVGKLFF. The CDR3 region has the DNA TGTGCCAGCAGCTTAAGGTCAGGGGTGGGGAAACTGTTTTTT. The chain has TRBV7-9 and TRBJ1-4, with D perhaps TRBD1 (6 bases). V lost 2 bases to trimming and J lost 11 bases, with 15 bases between them. CDR3 length: 14 residues. Germline V CDR1 and CDR2: SEHNR, FQNEAQ (reference sequence).

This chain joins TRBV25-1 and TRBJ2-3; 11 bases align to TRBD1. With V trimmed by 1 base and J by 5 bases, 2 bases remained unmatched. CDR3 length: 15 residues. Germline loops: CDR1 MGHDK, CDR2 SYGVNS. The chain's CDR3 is CASSEWGTGGDTQYF. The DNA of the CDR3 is TGTGCCAGCAGTGAATGGGGGACAGGGGGAGATACGCAGTATTTT.

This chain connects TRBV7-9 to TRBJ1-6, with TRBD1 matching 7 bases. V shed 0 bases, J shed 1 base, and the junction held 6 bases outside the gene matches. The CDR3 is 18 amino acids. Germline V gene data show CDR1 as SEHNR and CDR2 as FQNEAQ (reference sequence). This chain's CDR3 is CASSLAQVRGSYNSPLHF. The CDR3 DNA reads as TGTGCCAGCAGCTTAGCGCAGGTCAGGGGGTCCTATAATTCACCCCTCCACTTT.

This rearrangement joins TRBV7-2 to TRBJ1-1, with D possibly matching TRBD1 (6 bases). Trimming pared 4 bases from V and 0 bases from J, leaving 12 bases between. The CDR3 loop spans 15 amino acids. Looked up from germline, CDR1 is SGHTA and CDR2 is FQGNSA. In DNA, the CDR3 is TGTGCCAGCAGCTCGGAAGGGGGTCTGAACACTGAAGCTTTCTTT. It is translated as CASSSEGGLNTEAFF.

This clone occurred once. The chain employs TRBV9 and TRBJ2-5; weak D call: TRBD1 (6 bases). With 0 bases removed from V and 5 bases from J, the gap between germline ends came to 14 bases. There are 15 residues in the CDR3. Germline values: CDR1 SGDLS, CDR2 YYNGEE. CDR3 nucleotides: TGTGCCAGCAGCGTAGGCAGAAAGGGGGATGAGACCCAGTACTTC. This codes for CASSVGRKGDETQYF.

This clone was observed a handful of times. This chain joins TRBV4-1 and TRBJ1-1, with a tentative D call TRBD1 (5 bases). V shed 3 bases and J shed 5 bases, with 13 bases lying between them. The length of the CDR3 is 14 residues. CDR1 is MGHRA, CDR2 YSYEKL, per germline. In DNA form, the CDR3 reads TGCGCCAGCAGCCAGGCCAGGGTGGTGACTGAAGCTTTCTTT. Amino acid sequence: CASSQARVVTEAFF.

The CDR3 loop reads CASSQSPPGQGGVNTEAFF. The CDR3 DNA follows: TGCGCCAGCAGTCAATCTCCCCCGGGACAGGGGGGAGTGAACACTGAAGCTTTCTTT. V usage is TRBV23-1 and J usage is TRBJ1-1; 11 bases map to TRBD1. TRBV23-1 has ORF status, its function being uncertain. The V gene end was trimmed by 0 bases and the J gene end by 0 bases; junction bases not matched to a gene: 9. This CDR3 has 19 amino acids.

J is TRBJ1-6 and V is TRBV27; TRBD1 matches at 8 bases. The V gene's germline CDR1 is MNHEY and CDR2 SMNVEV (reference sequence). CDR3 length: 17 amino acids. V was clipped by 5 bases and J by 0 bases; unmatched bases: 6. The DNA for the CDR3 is TGTGCCAGCAGTCCCGGACAGGGAAACTCCTATAATTCACCCCTCCACTTT. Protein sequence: CASSPGQGNSYNSPLHF.

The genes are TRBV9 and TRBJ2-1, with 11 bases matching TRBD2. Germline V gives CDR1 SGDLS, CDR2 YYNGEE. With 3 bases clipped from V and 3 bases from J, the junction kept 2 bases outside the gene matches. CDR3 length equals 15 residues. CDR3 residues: CASSASGGIYNEQFF. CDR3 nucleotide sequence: TGTGCCAGCAGCGCTAGCGGGGGGATCTACAATGAGCAGTTCTTC. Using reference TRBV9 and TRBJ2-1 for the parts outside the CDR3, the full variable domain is DSGVTQTPKHLITATGQRVTLRCSPRSGDLSVYWYQQSLDQGLQFLIQYYNGEERAKGNILERFSAQQFPDLHSELNLSSLELGDSALYFCASSASGGIYNEQFFGPGTRLTVL.

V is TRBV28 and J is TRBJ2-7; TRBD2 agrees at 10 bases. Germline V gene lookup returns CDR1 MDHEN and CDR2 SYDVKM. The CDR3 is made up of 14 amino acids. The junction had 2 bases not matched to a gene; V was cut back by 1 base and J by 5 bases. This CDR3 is CASSLSLAGDEQYF. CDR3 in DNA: TGTGCCAGCAGTTTATCCCTAGCGGGAGACGAGCAGTACTTC.

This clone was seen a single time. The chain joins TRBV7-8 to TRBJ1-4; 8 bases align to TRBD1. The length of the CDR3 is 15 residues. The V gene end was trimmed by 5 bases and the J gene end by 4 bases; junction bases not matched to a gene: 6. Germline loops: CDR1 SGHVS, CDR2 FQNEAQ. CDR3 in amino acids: CASSPRTGNNEKLFF. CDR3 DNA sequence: TGTGCCAGCAGCCCTCGGACAGGGAATAATGAAAAACTGTTTTTT.

CDR3 sequence reads: CASRPDRGVGETQYF. For the CDR3, the DNA is TGTGCCAGCAGACCGGACAGGGGGGTAGGGGAGACCCAGTACTTC. The chain carries TRBV6-5 and TRBJ2-5; 10 bases are shared with TRBD1. This CDR3 comprises 15 residues. After removal of 6 bases from V and 5 bases from J, the junction contained 9 bases not matched to a gene. Germline CDR1 MNHEY, CDR2 SVGAGI.

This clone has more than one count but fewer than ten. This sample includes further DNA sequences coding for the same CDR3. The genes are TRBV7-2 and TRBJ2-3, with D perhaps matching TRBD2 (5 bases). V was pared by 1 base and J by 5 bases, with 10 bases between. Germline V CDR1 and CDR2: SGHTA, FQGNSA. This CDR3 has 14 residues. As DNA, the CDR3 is TGTGCCAGCAGCTTAGTGCTAGCCGGAGATACGCAGTATTTT. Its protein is CASSLVLAGDTQYF. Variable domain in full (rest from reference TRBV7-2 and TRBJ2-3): GAGVSQSPSNKVTEKGKDVELRCDPISGHTALYWYRQSLGQGLEFLIYFQGNSAPDKSGLPSDRFSAERTGGSVSTLTIQRTQQEDSAVYLCASSLVLAGDTQYFGPGTRLTVL.

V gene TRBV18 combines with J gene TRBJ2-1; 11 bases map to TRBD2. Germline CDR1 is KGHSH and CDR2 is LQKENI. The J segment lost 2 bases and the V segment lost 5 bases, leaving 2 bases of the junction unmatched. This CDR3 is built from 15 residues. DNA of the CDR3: TGTGCCAGCTCAGAACTAGCGGGAGCCTACAATGAGCAGTTCTTC. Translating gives CASSELAGAYNEQFF.

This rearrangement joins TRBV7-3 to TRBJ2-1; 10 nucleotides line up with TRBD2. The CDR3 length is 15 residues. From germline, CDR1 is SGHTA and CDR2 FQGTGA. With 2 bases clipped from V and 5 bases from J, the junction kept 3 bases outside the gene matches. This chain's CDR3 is CASSLGLAGDNEQFF. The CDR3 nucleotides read TGTGCCAGCAGCTTAGGGCTAGCGGGGGACAATGAGCAGTTCTTC.

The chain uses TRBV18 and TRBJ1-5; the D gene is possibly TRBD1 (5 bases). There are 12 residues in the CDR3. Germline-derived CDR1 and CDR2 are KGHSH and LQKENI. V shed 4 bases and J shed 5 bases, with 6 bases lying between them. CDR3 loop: CASSLTDQPQHF. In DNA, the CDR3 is TGTGCCAGCTCACTGACAGATCAGCCCCAGCATTTT.

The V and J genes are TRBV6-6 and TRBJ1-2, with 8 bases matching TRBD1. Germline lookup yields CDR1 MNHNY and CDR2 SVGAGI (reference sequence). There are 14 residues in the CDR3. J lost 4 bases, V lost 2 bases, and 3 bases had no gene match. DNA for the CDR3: TGTGCCAGCAGTTACCTGGACAGGGTCTATGGCTACACCTTC. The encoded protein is CASSYLDRVYGYTF.

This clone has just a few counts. DNA for the CDR3: TGCGCCAGCAGCCAAGATCTCGGGGGGGGCACAGATACGCAGTATTTT. Encoded protein: CASSQDLGGGTDTQYF. This chain links TRBV4-3 with TRBJ2-3; 8 bases fit TRBD2. The CDR3 has 16 residues. Germline CDR1 and CDR2: LGHNA and YSLEER. J was trimmed by 1 base and V by 0 bases; bases with no gene match: 3.

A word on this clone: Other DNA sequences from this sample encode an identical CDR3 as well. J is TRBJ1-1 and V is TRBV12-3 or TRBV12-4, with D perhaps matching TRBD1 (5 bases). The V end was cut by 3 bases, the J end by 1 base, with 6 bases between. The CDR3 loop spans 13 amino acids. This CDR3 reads CASSFRGNTEAFF. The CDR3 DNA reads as TGTGCCAGCAGTTTTAGGGGGAACACTGAAGCTTTCTTT.

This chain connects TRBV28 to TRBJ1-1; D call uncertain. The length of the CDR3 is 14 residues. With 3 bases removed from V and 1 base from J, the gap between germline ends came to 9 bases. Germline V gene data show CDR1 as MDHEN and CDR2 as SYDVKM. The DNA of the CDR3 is TGTGCCAGCAGTTTTCCCCGCAGGAACACTGAAGCTTTCTTT. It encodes CASSFPRRNTEAFF.

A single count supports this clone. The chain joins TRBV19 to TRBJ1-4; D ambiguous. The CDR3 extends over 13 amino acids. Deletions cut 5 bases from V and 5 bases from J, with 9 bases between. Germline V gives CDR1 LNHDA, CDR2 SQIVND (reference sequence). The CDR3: CASSPSRNEKLFF. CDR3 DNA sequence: TGTGCCAGTAGTCCAAGCAGGAATGAAAAACTGTTTTTT. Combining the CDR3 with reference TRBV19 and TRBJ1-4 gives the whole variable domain DGGITQSPKYLFRKEGQNVTLSCEQNLNHDAMYWYRQDPGQGLRLIYYSQIVNDFQKGDIAEGYSVSREKKESFPLTVTSAQKNPTAFYLCASSPSRNEKLFFGSGTQLSVL.

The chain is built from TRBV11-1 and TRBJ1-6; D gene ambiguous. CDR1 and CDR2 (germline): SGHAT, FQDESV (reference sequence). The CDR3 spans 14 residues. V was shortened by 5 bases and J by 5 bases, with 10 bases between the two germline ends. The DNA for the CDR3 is TGTGCCAGCAGCCGGACCGGAAATAATTCACCCCTCCACTTT. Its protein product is CASSRTGNNSPLHF.

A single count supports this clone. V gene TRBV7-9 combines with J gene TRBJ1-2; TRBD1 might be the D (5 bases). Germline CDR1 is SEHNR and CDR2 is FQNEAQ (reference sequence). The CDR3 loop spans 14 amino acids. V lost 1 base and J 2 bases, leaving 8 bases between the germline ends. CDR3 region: CASSLGRGNYGYTF. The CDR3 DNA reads TGTGCCAGCAGCTTAGGGAGGGGCAACTATGGCTACACCTTC.

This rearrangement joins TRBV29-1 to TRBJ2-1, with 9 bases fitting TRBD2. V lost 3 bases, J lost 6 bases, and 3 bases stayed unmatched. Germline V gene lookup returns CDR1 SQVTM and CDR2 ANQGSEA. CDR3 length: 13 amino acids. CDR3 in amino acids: CSVDSGSFNEQFF. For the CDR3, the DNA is TGCAGCGTTGATAGCGGGAGTTTCAATGAGCAGTTCTTC.

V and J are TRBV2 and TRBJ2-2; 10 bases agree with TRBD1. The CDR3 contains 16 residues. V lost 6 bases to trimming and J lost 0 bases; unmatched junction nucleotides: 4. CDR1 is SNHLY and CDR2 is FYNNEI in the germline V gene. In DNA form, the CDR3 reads TGTGCCAGCAGGGACAGGGGGAACGCGAACACCGGGGAGCTGTTTTTT. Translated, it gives CASRDRGNANTGELFF.